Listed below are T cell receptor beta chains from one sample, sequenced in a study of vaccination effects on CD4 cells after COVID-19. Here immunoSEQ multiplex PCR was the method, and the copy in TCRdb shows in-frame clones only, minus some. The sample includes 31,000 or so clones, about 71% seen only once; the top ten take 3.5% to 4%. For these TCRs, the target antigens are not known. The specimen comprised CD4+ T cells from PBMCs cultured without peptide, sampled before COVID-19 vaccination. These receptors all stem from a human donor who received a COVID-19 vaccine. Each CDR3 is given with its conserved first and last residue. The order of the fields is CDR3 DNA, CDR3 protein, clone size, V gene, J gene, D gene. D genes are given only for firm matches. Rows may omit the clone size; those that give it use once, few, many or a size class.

TGTGCCAGCAGCCCCCGGGCCTGGGAGGGAAAGAACACTGAAGCTTTCTTT,CASSPRAWEGKNTEAFF,.,TRBV11-3,TRBJ1-1,.
TGTGCCAGCAGCTCCAGGGGAACGAATGAGCAGTTCTTC,CASSSRGTNEQFF,few,TRBV3-1/TRBV3-2,TRBJ2-1,.
TGCGCCAGCAGTGAAGAGCGGGAGGGCCGTGATGCTACAGATACGCAGTATTTT,CASSEEREGRDATDTQYF,.,TRBV10-1,TRBJ2-3,TRBD2
TGCGCCAGCAGCTTGGTAGCGGGAGGAGATACGCAGTATTTT,CASSLVAGGDTQYF,.,TRBV5-1,TRBJ2-3,TRBD2
TGTGCCAGCAGCCAAGATTACACAGGGGCGCATTGGGGCTACACCTTC,CASSQDYTGAHWGYTF,.,TRBV3-1/TRBV3-2,TRBJ1-2,TRBD1
TGTGCCAGCAGTATCTCGCCGGGACGCACTGAAGCTTTCTTT,CASSISPGRTEAFF,.,TRBV27,TRBJ1-1,.
TGTGCCAGTAGCCTAGGGGGCTCTGGGGCCAACGTCCTGACTTTC,CASSLGGSGANVLTF,.,TRBV19,TRBJ2-6,.
TGTGCCAGACGAAGACAGGTAAATAGCAATCAGCCCCAGCATTTT,CARRRQVNSNQPQHF,once,TRBV3-1/TRBV3-2,TRBJ1-5,.
TGTGCCAGTCGTCGACTAGCGGGGGGACAAGAGACCCAGTACTTC,CASRRLAGGQETQYF,.,TRBV19,TRBJ2-5,TRBD2
TGTGCCACCCGACTCCAAACCCTCACCGGGGAGCTGTTTTTT,CATRLQTLTGELFF,.,TRBV6-4,TRBJ2-2,.
TGTGCCAGTAGTTTAAGGACAGCGCGTCCCTATGGCTACACCTTC,CASSLRTARPYGYTF,once,TRBV19,TRBJ1-2,.
TGCGCCAGCAGTACAGGGAATAACTATGGCTACACCTTC,CASSTGNNYGYTF,.,TRBV5-1,TRBJ1-2,.
TGTGCCAGCAGCGTAGATACAGGGCGGCGGGAAGCTTTCTTT,CASSVDTGRREAFF,.,TRBV9,TRBJ1-1,.
TGTGCCAGCAGCCAAGAACAGGGGGTCGGCTATGGCTACACCTTC,CASSQEQGVGYGYTF,.,TRBV4-2,TRBJ1-2,TRBD1
TGCGCCAGCAGCCAAGAACGCGGGGGACAGGGCCGGTCACCCCTCCACTTT,CASSQERGGQGRSPLHF,.,TRBV4-1,TRBJ1-6,TRBD1
TGTGCCAGCAGCCAAGGATTGAACACTGAAGCTTTCTTT,CASSQGLNTEAFF,.,TRBV3-1/TRBV3-2,TRBJ1-1,.
TGTGCCAGCAGCGGGACAGGTGATTCACCCCTCCACTTT,CASSGTGDSPLHF,.,TRBV25-1,TRBJ1-6,TRBD1